Following are 10 T cell receptor beta chains from one sample sequenced in a study of blood T cell repertoires in COVID-19. Assay: immunoSEQ multiplex PCR; the TCRdb copy retains only in-frame clones and omits some. The profile shows under 12,000 clones, roughly 88% of them singletons. Source material: peripheral blood. The receptors originated from a human donor in a cohort sampled during active COVID-19.

The chain combines TRBV6-5 with TRBJ2-7, with 9 bases lining up with TRBD1. Germline CDR1 MNHEY, CDR2 SVGAGI. The CDR3 length is 15 residues. V lost 0 bases to trimming and J lost 5 bases; unmatched junction nucleotides: 5. CDR3 nucleotide sequence: TGTGCCAGCAGTTACTCCGGGACAGGGCCGAACGAGCAGTACTTC. Translated, it gives CASSYSGTGPNEQYF.

The sample holds one count of this clone. V and J are TRBV19 and TRBJ2-2, with 9 bases fitting TRBD1. Per the germline V gene, CDR1 is LNHDA and CDR2 is SQIVND (reference sequence). This CDR3 contains 15 residues. V shed 3 bases, J shed 6 bases, and the junction held 5 bases outside the gene matches. The CDR3 region has the DNA TGTGCCAGTAGTATCGGGACAGGGAATGCCGGGGAGCTGTTTTTT. The encoded protein is CASSIGTGNAGELFF.

This rearrangement joins TRBV2 to TRBJ2-7; D might be TRBD2 (6 bases). V was cut by 1 base and J by 11 bases, with 18 bases left in between. This CDR3 is built from 14 residues. CDR1 SNHLY and CDR2 FYNNEI come from the germline V gene. The CDR3 DNA sequence: TGTGCCAGCAGTGAAGATGGGGGGTTTTATAGGGAGTACTTC. This codes for CASSEDGGFYREYF.

This clone has just one count. The chain combines TRBV4-1 with TRBJ2-3; TRBD1 is a possible D gene (6 bases). Germline assignment: CDR1 MGHRA and CDR2 YSYEKL. The CDR3 totals 18 residues. V lost 1 base to trimming and J lost 2 bases, with 19 bases between them. The CDR3 sequence is CASSQALRPGQFTDTQYF. The CDR3 DNA sequence: TGCGCCAGCAGCCAAGCATTAAGACCGGGACAATTCACAGATACGCAGTATTTT.

The DNA for the CDR3 is TGTGCCAGCAACTCGGGGGGTGGGGTGTCCTACAATGAGCAGTTCTTC. As protein: CASNSGGGVSYNEQFF. The chain has TRBV9 and TRBJ2-1; TRBD2 matches at 7 bases. V was pared by 6 bases and J by 1 base, with 10 bases of the junction left unmatched. Germline CDR1 and CDR2: SGDLS and YYNGEE. The length of the CDR3 is 16 residues.

The gene calls are TRBV19 and TRBJ2-7; weak D call: TRBD1 (6 bases). Germline lookup yields CDR1 LNHDA and CDR2 SQIVND (reference sequence). This CDR3 has 14 residues. The V gene lost 4 bases and the J gene lost 4 bases, with 14 bases spanning the gap. CDR3 coding DNA: TGTGCCAGTAGTACCCGGGTCACAGGGTACGAGCAGTACTTC. This encodes CASSTRVTGYEQYF.

The chain employs TRBV25-1 and TRBJ2-7, with 7 positions matching TRBD1. This CDR3 is built from 13 residues. V gave up 4 bases and J gave up 0 bases; unmatched junction bases: 0. Per the germline V gene, CDR1 is MGHDK and CDR2 is SYGVNS. Here the CDR3 reads CASSGQGSYEQYF. CDR3 nucleotide sequence: TGTGCCAGCAGTGGACAGGGCTCCTACGAGCAGTACTTC.

The J gene is TRBJ2-1, the V gene TRBV19; 10 bases agree with TRBD1. The V gene's germline CDR1 is LNHDA and CDR2 SQIVND (reference sequence). Trimming removed 6 bases from V and 5 bases from J; junction bases left unmatched: 10. The CDR3 extends over 16 amino acids. Here the CDR3 reads CASRRRAGQGNNEQFF. The CDR3 DNA reads TGTGCCAGTAGACGACGCGCGGGACAGGGGAACAATGAGCAGTTCTTC.

The V call is TRBV30, the J call TRBJ1-1, with D maybe TRBD1 (6 bases). The CDR3 is 14 amino acids. Germline lookup yields CDR1 GTSNPN and CDR2 SVGIG (reference sequence). Trimming removed 4 bases at V and 11 bases at J, with 23 bases between. The CDR3 spells CAWMAENRAGNAFF. CDR3 bases: TGTGCCTGGATGGCAGAAAACAGGGCTGGTAATGCTTTCTTT.

J is TRBJ1-6 and V is TRBV7-2; D not certain. CDR1 and CDR2 from the germline V gene are SGHTA and FQGNSA. The CDR3 totals 13 residues. Deletions cut 5 bases from V and 12 bases from J, with 14 bases between. The CDR3 region is CASSLGTPRPLHF. Written as DNA, the CDR3 is TGTGCCAGCAGCCTAGGAACGCCTAGACCCCTCCACTTT. Supplemented by reference TRBV7-2 and TRBJ1-6, the full variable domain reads GAGVSQSPSNKVTEKGKDVELRCDPISGHTALYWYRQSLGQGLEFLIYFQGNSAPDKSGLPSDRFSAERTGGSVSTLTIQRTQQEDSAVYLCASSLGTPRPLHFGNGTRLTVT.